This entry features one T cell receptor (beta chain) sequence. The data originate from a study of T cell changes during pregnancy in multiple sclerosis. Trimming took off 1 base at V and 4 bases at J, with 16 bases between the two ends. Germline V gene data show CDR1 as SGHTA and CDR2 as FQGNSA. CDR3 size: 16 residues. Assay used: immunoSEQ multiplex PCR; TCRdb lists only in-frame clones, some missing. There are around 69,000 clones in the sample; roughly 91% occur only once, and approximately 1.5% lies in the top ten. Sample: peripheral blood, taken in the third trimester of pregnancy. The TCR comes from a female donor with multiple sclerosis, enrolled in a pregnancy study. The genes are TRBV7-2 and TRBJ1-2, with a possible D match to TRBD1 (5 bases). CDR3 coding DNA: TGTGCCAGCAGCTTAGATAGGGTGCGGGGGGTCTATGGCTACACCTTC. This codes for CASSLDRVRGVYGYTF.